A single T cell receptor (beta chain) is shown here with its context. The antigen is unknown. A quantitative 5'-RACE method, one with molecular barcodes, was used to make TCR beta libraries. TCRdb used MiXCR to reprocess the 5' RACE reads, holding one entry per CDR3 protein. The profile shows about 390,000 distinct CDR3 sequences, approximately 20% of them singletons. These data belong to a study of CD8 T cells in ankylosing spondylitis. Study-level findings and limits: Characteristic, it appeared, of ankylosing spondylitis blood was a TCR beta motif of eight highly homologous variants. Both synovial fluid and blood in reactive arthritis had previously been reported to carry some motif variants. CD8+ disease-linked clones were present at relatively low frequencies in blood. Disease-linked clones were reportedly significantly enriched in matched ankylosing spondylitis synovial fluid.

With 4 bases clipped from V and 4 bases from J, the junction kept 6 bases outside the gene matches. The CDR3 sequence is 14 residues long. The chain links TRBV12-3 or TRBV12-4 to TRBJ1-1, with 7 positions matching TRBD1. The receptor's source is a male donor with ankylosing spondylitis. Sample: blood, either unsorted or a sorted T cell fraction (not recorded which). The CDR3 nucleotides read TGTGCCAGCAGTTCCCGACAGGGAATCACTGAAGCTTTCTTT. This codes for CASSSRQGITEAFF.